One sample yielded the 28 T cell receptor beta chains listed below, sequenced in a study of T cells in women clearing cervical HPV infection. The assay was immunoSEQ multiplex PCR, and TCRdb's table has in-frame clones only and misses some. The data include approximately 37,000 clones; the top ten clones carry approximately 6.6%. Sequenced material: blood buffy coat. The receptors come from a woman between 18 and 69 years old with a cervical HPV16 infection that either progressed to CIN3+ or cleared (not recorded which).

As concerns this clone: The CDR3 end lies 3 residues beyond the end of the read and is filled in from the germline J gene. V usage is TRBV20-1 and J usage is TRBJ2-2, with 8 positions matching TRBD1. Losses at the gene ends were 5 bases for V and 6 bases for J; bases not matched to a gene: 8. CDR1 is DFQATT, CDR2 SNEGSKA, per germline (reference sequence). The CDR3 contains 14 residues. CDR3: CSASTGGWAGELFF. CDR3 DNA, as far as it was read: TGCAGTGCTTCAACAGGGGGTTGGGCCGGGGAG.

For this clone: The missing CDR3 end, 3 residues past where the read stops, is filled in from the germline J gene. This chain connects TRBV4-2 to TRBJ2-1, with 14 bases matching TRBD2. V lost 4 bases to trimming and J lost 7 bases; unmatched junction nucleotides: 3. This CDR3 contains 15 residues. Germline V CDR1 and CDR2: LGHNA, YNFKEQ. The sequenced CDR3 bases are TGTGCCAGCAGCCCGGGACTAGCGGGAGAAAATGAG. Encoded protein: CASSPGLAGENE. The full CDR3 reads CASSPGLAGENEQFF.

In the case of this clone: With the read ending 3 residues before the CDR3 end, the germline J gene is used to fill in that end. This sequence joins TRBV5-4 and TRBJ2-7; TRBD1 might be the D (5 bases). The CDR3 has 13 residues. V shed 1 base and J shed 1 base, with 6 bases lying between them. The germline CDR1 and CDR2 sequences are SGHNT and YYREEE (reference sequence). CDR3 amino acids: CASSLQGSYEQYF. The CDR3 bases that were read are TGTGCCAGCAGCTTGCAGGGATCCTACGAG.

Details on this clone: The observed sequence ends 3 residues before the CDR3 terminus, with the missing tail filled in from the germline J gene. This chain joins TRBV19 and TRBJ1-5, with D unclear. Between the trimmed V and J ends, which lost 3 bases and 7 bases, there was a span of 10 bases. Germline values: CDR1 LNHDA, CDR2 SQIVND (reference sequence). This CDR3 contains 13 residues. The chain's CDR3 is CASSMGPIQPQHF. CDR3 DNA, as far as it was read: TGTGCCAGTAGTATGGGCCCGATACAGCCC.

CDR3 in amino acids: CASSLGTGPTSNYGQYF. The CDR3 DNA, read in part, is TGCGCCAGCAGCTTGGGGACAGGGCCCACCTCTAACTATGGT. The chain has TRBV5-1 and TRBJ2-4; 8 positions agree with TRBD1. With the read ending 3 residues before the CDR3 end, the germline J gene is used to fill in that end. The CDR3 covers 17 residues. Germline lookup yields CDR1 SGHRS and CDR2 YFSETQ.

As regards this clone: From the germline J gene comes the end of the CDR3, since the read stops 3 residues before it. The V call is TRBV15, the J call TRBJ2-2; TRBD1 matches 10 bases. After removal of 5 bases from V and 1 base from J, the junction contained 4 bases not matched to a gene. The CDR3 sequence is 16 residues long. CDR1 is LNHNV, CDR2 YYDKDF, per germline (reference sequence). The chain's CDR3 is CATSVGTGENTGELFF. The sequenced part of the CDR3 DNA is TGTGCCACCAGCGTTGGGACAGGGGAGAACACCGGGGAG.

CDR3 DNA (partial): TGCGCCAGCAGCGATGGACAGGGACATCAGCCC. It yields the protein CASSDGQGHQP. The complete CDR3 reads CASSDGQGHQPQHF. This chain joins TRBV5-1 and TRBJ1-5, with 8 nucleotides matching TRBD1. The CDR3 is cut off 3 residues early in the read; its end comes from the germline J gene. CDR1 SGHRS and CDR2 YFSETQ come from the germline V gene. Germline trimming cut 4 bases from V and 5 bases from J; bases unmatched to any gene: 5. This CDR3 is built from 14 residues.

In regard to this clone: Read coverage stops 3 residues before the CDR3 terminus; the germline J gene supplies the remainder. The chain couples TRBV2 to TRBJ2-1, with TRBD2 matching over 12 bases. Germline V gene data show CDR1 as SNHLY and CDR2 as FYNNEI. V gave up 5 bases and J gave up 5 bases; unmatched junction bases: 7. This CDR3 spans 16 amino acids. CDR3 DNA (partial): TGTGCCAGCAGTCAAAGGACTAGCGGGATCAACAATGAG. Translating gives CASSQRTSGINNE. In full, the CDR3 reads CASSQRTSGINNEQFF.

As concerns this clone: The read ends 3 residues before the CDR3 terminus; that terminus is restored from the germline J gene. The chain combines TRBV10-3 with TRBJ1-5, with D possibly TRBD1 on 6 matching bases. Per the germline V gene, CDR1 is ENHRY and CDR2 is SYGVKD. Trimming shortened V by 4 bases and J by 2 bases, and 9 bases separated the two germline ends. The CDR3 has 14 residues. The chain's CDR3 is CAISGGPGNQPQHF. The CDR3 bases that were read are TGTGCCATCAGTGGGGGGCCGGGCAATCAGCCC.

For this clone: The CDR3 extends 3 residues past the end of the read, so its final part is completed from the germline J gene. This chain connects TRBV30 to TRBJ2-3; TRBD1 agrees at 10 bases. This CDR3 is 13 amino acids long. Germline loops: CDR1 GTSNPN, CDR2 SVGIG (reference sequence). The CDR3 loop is CAWRATGGQPQYF. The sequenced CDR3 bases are TGTGCCTGGAGGGCGACAGGGGGCCAGCCG.

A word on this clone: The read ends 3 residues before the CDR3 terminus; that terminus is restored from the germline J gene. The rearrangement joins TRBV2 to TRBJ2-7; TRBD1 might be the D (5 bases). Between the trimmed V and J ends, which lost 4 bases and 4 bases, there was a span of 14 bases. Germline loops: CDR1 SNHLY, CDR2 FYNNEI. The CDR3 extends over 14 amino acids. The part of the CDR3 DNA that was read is TGTGCCAGCAGTGTGCCAGGGTCAAAATACGAG. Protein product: CASSVPGSKYE. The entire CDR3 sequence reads CASSVPGSKYEQYF.

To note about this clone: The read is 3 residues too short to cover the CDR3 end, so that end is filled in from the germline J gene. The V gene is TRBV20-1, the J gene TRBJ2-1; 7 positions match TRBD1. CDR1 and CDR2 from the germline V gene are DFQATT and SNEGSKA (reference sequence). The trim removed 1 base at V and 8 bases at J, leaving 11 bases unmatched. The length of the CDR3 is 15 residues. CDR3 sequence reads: CSARVGQGVVYEQFF. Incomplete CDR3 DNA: TGCAGTGCTAGAGTCGGGCAGGGGGTAGTGTATGAG.

CDR3 bases read: TGCAGTGCTAGAGAGCTAGCGGGGGGGCAAATAGATACG. Translation gives CSARELAGGQIDT. The CDR3 reads in full as CSARELAGGQIDTQYF. The V gene is TRBV20-1, the J gene TRBJ2-3; TRBD2 aligns across 12 bases. The missing CDR3 end, 3 residues past where the read stops, is filled in from the germline J gene. Germline CDR1 DFQATT, CDR2 SNEGSKA (reference sequence). This CDR3 is 16 amino acids long. V was clipped by 0 bases and J by 5 bases; unmatched bases: 6.

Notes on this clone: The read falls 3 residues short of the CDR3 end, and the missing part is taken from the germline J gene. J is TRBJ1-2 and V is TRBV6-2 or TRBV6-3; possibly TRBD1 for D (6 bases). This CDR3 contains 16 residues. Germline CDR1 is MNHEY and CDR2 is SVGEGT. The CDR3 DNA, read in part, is TGTGCCAGCAGTTACGGGACTAGCGGGGGCACAGATACC. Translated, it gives CASSYGTSGGTDT. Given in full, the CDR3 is CASSYGTSGGTDTYTF.

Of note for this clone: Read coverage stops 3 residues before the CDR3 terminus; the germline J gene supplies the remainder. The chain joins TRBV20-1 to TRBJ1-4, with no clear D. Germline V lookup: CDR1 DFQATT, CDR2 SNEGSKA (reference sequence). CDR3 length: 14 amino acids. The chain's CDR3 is CSAPEGSYNSPLFF. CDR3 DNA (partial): TGCAGTGCGCCAGAGGGTTCCTATAATTCACCA.

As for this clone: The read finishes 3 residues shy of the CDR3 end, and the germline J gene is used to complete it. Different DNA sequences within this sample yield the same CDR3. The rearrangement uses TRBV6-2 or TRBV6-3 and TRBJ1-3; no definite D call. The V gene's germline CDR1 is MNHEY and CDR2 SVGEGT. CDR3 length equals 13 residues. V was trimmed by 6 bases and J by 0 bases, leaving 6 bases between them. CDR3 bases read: TGTGCCAGCAGACAGCTCTCTGGAAACACC. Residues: CASRQLSGNT. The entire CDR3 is CASRQLSGNTIYF.

Here the CDR3 reads CASSLEQGSYEQYF. CDR3 DNA, as far as it was read: TGTGCCAGCAGCTTGGAACAGGGTTCCTACGAG. The chain uses TRBV5-6 and TRBJ2-7, with D perhaps matching TRBD1 (6 bases). The read finishes 3 residues shy of the CDR3 end, and the germline J gene is used to complete it. Germline V CDR1 and CDR2: SGHDT, YYEEEE. V lost 0 bases to trimming and J lost 1 base, with 8 bases between them. There are 14 residues in the CDR3. The whole variable domain, filled in from reference TRBV5-6 and TRBJ2-7, reads DAGVTQSPTHLIKTRGQQVTLRCSPKSGHDTVSWYQQALGQGPQFIFQYYEEEERQRGNFPDRFSGHQFPNYSSELNVNALLLGDSALYLCASSLEQGSYEQYFGPGTRLTVT.

The CDR3 DNA, read in part, is TGTGCCAGCAGCTTTGGCGGGGCCTACGAG. Encoded protein: CASSFGGAYE. The full CDR3 protein is CASSFGGAYEQYF. V gene TRBV5-4 combines with J gene TRBJ2-7, with D maybe TRBD2 (6 bases). The read finishes 3 residues shy of the CDR3 end, and the germline J gene is used to complete it. The CDR3 has 13 residues. Per the germline V gene, CDR1 is SGHNT and CDR2 is YYREEE (reference sequence). The V end lost 2 bases, the J end lost 2 bases, and 8 bases lay between the germline ends.

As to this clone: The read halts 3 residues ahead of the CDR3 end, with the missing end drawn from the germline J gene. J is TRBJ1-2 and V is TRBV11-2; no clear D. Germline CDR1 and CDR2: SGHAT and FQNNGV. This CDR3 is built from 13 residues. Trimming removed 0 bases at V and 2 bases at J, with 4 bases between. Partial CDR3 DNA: TGTGCCAGCAGCTTAGAGACAAACTATGGC. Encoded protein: CASSLETNYG. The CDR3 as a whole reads CASSLETNYGYTF.

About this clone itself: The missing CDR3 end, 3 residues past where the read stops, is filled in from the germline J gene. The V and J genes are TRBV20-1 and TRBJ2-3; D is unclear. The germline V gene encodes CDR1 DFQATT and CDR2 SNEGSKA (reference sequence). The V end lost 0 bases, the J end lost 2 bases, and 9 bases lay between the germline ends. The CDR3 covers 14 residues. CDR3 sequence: CSAREASLTDTQYF. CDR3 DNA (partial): TGCAGTGCTAGAGAAGCTTCCCTCACAGATACG.

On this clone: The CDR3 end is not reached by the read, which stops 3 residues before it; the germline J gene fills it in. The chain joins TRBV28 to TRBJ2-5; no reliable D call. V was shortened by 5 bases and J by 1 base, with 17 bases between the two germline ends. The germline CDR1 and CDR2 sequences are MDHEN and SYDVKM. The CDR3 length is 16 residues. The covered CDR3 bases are TGTGCCAGCAGTCCGCCCCCCTCTAGTGCCCAAGAGACC. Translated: CASSPPPSSAQET. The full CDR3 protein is CASSPPPSSAQETQYF.

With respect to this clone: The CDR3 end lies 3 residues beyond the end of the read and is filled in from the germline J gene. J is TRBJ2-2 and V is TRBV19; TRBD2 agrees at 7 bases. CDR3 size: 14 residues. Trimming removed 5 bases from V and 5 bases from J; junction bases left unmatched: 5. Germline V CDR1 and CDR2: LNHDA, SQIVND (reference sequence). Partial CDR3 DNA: TGTGCCAGTAGTTCGCCTAGCGGAACCGGGGAG. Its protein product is CASSSPSGTGE. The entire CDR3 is CASSSPSGTGELFF.

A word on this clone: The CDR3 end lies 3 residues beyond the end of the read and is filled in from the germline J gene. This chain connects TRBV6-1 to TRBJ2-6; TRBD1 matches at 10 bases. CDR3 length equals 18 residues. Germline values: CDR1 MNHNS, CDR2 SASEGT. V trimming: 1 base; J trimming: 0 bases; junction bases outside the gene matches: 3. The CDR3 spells CASSEGQGASSGANVLTF. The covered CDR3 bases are TGTGCCAGCAGTGAAGGACAGGGGGCGAGCTCTGGGGCCAACGTC.

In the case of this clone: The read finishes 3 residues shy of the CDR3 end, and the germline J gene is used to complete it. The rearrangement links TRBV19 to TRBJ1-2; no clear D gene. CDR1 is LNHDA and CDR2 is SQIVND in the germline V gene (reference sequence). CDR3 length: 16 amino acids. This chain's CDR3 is CASSRVSGTSTDTYTF. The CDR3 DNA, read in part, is TGTGCCAGTAGTAGGGTTAGCGGAACTAGCACAGATACC.

The covered CDR3 bases are TGCAGCGCCTCTAGCGGGGGATACAATGAG. The encoded protein is CSASSGGYNE. The entire CDR3 protein reads CSASSGGYNEQFF. The V call is TRBV29-1, the J call TRBJ2-1; 10 positions match TRBD2. The read gets to within 3 residues of the CDR3 end, and the germline J gene fills in the rest. CDR3 length equals 13 residues. Trimming took 7 bases from V and 4 from J; bases not matched to a gene: 4. Germline V gives CDR1 SQVTM, CDR2 ANQGSEA.

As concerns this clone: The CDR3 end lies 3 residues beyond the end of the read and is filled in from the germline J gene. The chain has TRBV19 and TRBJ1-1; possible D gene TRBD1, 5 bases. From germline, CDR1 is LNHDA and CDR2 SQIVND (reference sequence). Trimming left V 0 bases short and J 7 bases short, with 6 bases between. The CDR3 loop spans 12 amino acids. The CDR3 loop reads CASSIEGGEAFF. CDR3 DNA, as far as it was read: TGTGCCAGTAGTATAGAGGGGGGTGAA.

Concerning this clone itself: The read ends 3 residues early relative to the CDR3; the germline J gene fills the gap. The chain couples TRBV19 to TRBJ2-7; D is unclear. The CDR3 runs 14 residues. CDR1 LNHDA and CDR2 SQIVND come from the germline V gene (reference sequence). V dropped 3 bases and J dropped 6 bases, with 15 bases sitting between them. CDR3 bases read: TGTGCCAGTAGTATGGGCCCTGCCCTAATCGAG. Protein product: CASSMGPALIE. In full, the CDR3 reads CASSMGPALIEQYF.

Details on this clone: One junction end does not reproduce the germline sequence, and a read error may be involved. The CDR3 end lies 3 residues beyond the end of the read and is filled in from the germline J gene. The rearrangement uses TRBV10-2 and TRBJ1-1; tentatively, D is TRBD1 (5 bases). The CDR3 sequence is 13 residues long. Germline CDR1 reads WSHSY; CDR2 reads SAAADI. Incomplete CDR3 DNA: TGCGCCAGCATCGACCCCCAGGGAACTGAC. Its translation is CASIDPQGTD. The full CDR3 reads CASIDPQGTDAFF.